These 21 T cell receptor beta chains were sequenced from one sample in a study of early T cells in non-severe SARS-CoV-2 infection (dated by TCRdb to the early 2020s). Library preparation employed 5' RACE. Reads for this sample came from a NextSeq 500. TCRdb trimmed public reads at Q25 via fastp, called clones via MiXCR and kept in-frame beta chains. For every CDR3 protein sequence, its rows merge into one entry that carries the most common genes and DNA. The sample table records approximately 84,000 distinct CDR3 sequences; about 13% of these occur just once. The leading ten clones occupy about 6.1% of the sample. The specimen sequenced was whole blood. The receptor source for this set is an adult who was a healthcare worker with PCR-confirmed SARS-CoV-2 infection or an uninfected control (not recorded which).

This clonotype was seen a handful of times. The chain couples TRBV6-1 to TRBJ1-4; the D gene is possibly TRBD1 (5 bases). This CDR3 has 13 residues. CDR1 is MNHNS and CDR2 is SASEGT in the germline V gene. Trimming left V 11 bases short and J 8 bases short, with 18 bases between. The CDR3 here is CAGARGGKEKLFF. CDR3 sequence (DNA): TGTGCCGGCGCTAGGGGAGGGAAAGAAAAACTGTTTTTT.

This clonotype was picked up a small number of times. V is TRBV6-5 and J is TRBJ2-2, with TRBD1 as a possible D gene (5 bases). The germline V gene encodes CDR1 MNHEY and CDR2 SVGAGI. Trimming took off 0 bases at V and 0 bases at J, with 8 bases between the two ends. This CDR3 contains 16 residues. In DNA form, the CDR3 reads TGTGCCAGCAGTTACTCGGGGCCTGCGAACACCGGGGAGCTGTTTTTT. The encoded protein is CASSYSGPANTGELFF.

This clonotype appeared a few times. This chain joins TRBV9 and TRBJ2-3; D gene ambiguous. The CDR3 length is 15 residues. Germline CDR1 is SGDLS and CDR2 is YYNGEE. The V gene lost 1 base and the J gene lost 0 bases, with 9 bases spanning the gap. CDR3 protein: CASSVYPGSTDTQYF. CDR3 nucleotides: TGTGCCAGCAGCGTATATCCAGGCAGCACAGATACGCAGTATTTT.

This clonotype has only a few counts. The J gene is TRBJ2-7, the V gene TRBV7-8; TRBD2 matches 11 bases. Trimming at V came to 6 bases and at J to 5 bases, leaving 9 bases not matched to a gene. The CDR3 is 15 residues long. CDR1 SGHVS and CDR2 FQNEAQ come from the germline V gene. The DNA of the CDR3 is TGTGCCAGCAGTCTAGGGACTAGCGGAATCCACGAGCAGTACTTC. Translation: CASSLGTSGIHEQYF.

The CDR3 nucleotides read TGCGCCAGCAGCGGGCGGACAGGGAGGAGTAACTATGGCTACACCTTC. Amino acids: CASSGRTGRSNYGYTF. The V gene is TRBV4-1, the J gene TRBJ1-2, with 8 bases that match TRBD1. The germline gives CDR1 MGHRA, CDR2 YSYEKL. V gave up 5 bases and J gave up 1 base; unmatched junction bases: 9. This CDR3 has 16 residues.

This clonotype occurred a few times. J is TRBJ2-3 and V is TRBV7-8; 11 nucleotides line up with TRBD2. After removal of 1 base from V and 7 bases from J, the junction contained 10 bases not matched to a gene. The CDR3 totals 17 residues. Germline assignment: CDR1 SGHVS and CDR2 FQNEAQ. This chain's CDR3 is CASSLEVSSGGIHTQYF. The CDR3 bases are TGTGCCAGCAGCTTAGAGGTGTCTAGCGGGGGGATTCATACGCAGTATTTT.

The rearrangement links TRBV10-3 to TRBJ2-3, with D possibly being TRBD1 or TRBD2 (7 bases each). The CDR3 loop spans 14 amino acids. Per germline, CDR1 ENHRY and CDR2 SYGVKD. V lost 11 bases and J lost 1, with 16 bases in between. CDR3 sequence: CAASQGGGTDTQYF. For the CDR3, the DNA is TGTGCCGCCTCCCAGGGGGGGGGCACAGATACGCAGTATTTT.

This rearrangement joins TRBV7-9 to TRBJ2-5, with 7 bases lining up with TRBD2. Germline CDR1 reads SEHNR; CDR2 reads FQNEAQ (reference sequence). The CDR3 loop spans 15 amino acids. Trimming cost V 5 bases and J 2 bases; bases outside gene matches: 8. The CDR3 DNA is TGTGCCAGCAGCCCCGCCGGCGGGGGACAAGAGACCCAGTACTTC. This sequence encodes CASSPAGGGQETQYF.

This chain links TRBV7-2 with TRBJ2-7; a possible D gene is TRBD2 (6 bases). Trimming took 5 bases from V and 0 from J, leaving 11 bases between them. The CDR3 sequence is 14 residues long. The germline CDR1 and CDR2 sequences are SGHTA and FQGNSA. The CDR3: CASSIGGSSYEQYF. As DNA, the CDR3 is TGTGCCAGCAGCATTGGGGGGAGCTCCTACGAGCAGTACTTC. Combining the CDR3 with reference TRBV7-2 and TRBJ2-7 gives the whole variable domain GAGVSQSPSNKVTEKGKDVELRCDPISGHTALYWYRQSLGQGLEFLIYFQGNSAPDKSGLPSDRFSAERTGGSVSTLTIQRTQQEDSAVYLCASSIGGSSYEQYFGPGTRLTVT.

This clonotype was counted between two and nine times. The CDR3 sequence: CASRPDRAAGYTF. The CDR3 DNA reads as TGTGCCAGCAGACCGGACAGGGCGGCTGGCTACACCTTC. The chain has TRBV3-1 and TRBJ1-2; 8 nucleotides line up with TRBD1. CDR1 and CDR2 (germline): LGHDT, YNNKEL (reference sequence). Germline trimming cut 6 bases from V and 7 bases from J; bases unmatched to any gene: 7. This CDR3 has 13 residues.

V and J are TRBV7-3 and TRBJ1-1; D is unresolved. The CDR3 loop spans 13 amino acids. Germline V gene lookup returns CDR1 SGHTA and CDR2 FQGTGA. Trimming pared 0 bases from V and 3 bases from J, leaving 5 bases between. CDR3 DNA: TGTGCCAGCAGCTTAACTGTGTACACTGAAGCTTTCTTT. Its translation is CASSLTVYTEAFF.

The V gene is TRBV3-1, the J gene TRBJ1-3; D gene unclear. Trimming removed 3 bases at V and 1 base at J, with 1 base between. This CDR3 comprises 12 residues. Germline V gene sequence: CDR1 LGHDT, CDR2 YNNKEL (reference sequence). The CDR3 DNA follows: TGTGCCAGCAGCCAGTCTGGAAACACCATATATTTT. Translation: CASSQSGNTIYF.

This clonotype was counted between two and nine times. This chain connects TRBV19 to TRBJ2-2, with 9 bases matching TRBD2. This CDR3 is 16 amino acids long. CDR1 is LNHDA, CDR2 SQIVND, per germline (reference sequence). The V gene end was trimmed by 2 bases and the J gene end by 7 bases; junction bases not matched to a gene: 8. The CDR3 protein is CASSINLAGGFGELFF. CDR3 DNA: TGTGCCAGTAGTATAAATCTCGCGGGAGGGTTCGGGGAGCTGTTTTTT.

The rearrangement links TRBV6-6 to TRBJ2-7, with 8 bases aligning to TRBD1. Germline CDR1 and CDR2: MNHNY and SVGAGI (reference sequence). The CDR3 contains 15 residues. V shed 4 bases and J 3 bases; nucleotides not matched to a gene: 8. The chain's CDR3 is CASSSSQGAGYEQYF. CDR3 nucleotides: TGTGCCAGCAGTTCCTCGCAGGGGGCAGGCTACGAGCAGTACTTC.

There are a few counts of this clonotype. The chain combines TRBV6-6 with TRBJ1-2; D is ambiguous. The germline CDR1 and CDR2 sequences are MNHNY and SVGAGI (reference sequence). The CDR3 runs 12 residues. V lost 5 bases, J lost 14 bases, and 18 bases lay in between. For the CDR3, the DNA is TGTGCCAGCAGTATGGACCTCCAGCCCAAAACCTTC. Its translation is CASSMDLQPKTF.

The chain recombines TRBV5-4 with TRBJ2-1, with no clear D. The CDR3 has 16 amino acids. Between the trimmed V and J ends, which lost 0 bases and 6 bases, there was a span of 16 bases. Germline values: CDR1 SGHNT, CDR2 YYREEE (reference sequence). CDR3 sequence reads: CASSLEASRVGNEQFF. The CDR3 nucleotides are TGTGCCAGCAGCTTGGAGGCCAGCCGCGTAGGCAATGAGCAGTTCTTC. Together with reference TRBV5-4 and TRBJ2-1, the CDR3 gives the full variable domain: ETGVTQSPTHLIKTRGQQVTLRCSSQSGHNTVSWYQQALGQGPQFIFQYYREEENGRGNFPPRFSGLQFPNYSSELNVNALELDDSALYLCASSLEASRVGNEQFFGPGTRLTVL.

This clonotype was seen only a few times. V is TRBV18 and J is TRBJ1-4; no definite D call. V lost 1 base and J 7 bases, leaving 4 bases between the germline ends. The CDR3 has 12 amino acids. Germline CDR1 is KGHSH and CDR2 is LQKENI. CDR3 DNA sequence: TGTGCCAGCTCACCACGGCGTGAAAAACTGTTTTTT. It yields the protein CASSPRREKLFF.

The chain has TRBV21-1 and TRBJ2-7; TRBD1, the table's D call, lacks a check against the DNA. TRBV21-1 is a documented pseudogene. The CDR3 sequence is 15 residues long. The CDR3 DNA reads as TGTGCCAGCAGCTACAGGGGGGCCGTCTCCTACGAGCAGTACTTC. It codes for CASSYRGAVSYEQYF.

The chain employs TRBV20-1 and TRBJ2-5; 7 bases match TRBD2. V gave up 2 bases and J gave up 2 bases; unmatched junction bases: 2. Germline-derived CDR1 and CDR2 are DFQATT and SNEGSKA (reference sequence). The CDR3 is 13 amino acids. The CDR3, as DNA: TGCAGTGCTAGACGGGGGGTACAAGAGACCCAGTACTTC. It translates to CSARRGVQETQYF.

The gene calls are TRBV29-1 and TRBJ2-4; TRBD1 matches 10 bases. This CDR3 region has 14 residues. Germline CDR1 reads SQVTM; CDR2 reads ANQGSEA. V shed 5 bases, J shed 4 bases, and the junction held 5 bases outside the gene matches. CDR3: CSVRLDRGKNIQYF. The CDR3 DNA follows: TGCAGCGTTCGGCTGGACAGGGGGAAAAACATTCAGTACTTC.

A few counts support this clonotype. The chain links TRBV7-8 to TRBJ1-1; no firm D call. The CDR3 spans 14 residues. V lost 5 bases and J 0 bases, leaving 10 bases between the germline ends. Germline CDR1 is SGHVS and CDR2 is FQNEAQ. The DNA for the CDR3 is TGTGCCAGCAGCCAGACATCCATGAACACTGAAGCTTTCTTT. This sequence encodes CASSQTSMNTEAFF.